Listed below are T cell receptor beta chains from one sample, sequenced in a study of T cell responses to AZD1222 COVID-19 vaccine. The data were produced by immunoSEQ multiplex PCR, yet TCRdb's version contains in-frame clones alone and is incomplete. Among 150,000 or so clones listed, about 91% were seen once. Sample: peripheral blood, taken on day 0 of AZD1222 vaccination. Source of these receptors: an adult in good health. The CDR3 runs from the conserved cysteine through the conserved F or W. A D gene is named only where the DNA matches it firmly. Clone size appears in some rows only: once, few, many, or a class for an expanded clone.

cdr3_length,j_call,v_call,clone_size,d_call,cdr3_aa,cdr3_nt
10,TRBJ1-4,TRBV29-1,NA,TRBD1,CSVFQGQEYF,TGCAGCGTCTTTCAGGGACAGGAGTATTTT
11,TRBJ2-4,TRBV20-1,few,NA,CSARDTPFQYF,TGCAGTGCTAGGGACACTCCCTTTCAGTACTTC
14,TRBJ1-1,TRBV7-2,NA,TRBD1,CASSSSGGSTEAFF,TGTGCCAGCAGCTCTTCAGGGGGCAGCACTGAAGCTTTCTTT
14,TRBJ2-3,TRBV5-1,NA,NA,CASSSGVGGKTQYF,TGCGCCAGCAGCTCCGGGGTAGGGGGTAAAACGCAGTATTTT
13,TRBJ1-5,TRBV2,NA,NA,CASSEDTYQPQHF,TGTGCCAGCAGTGAAGATACGTATCAGCCCCAGCATTTT
14,TRBJ2-1,TRBV27,NA,NA,CASSVIGPYNEQFF,TGTGCCAGCAGCGTAATTGGTCCCTACAATGAGCAGTTCTTC
14,TRBJ1-3,TRBV18,NA,TRBD1,CASSRDRSGNTIYF,TGTGCCAGCTCACGGGACAGATCTGGAAACACCATATATTTT
15,TRBJ2-6,TRBV6-4,NA,NA,CASSEEVSGANVLTF,TGTGCCAGCAGTGAAGAGGTATCTGGGGCCAACGTCCTGACTTTC
12,TRBJ2-3,TRBV27,NA,NA,CASSRDARLQYF,TGTGCCAGCAGTAGGGACGCCCGTCTTCAGTATTTT
14,TRBJ2-7,TRBV2,NA,TRBD2,CACTGPSGSYEQYF,TGTGCCTGCACAGGGCCTAGCGGGAGCTACGAGCAGTACTTC
14,TRBJ2-2,TRBV2,NA,NA,CASSEGQGVGELFF,TGTGCCAGCAGTGAAGGGCAGGGCGTCGGGGAGCTGTTTTTT
15,TRBJ1-5,TRBV30,NA,NA,CAWSVGGANNQPQHF,TGTGCCTGGAGTGTAGGGGGGGCAAACAATCAGCCCCAGCATTTT
15,TRBJ2-7,TRBV6-5,NA,NA,CASSSQDASSYEQYF,TGTGCCAGCAGTTCTCAGGACGCCTCCTCCTACGAGCAGTACTTC
15,TRBJ2-1,TRBV7-6,once,TRBD2,CASSPLSGRVGEQFF,TGTGCCAGCAGCCCTCTTAGCGGGAGGGTCGGTGAGCAGTTCTTC
13,TRBJ1-2,TRBV24-1,NA,NA,CATSDRRAYGYTF,TGTGCCACCAGTGATAGACGGGCCTATGGCTACACCTTC
14,TRBJ1-5,TRBV5-5,NA,TRBD1,CASSLGQGGQPQHF,TGTGCCAGCAGCCTGGGACAGGGAGGCCAGCCCCAGCATTTT
17,TRBJ2-3,TRBV4-3,NA,NA,CASSQGSAALLTDTQYF,TGCGCCAGCAGCCAAGGTTCAGCGGCCCTTCTCACAGATACGCAGTATTTT
13,TRBJ1-2,TRBV3-1/TRBV3-2,NA,NA,CASSHGRLGEYTF,TGTGCCAGCAGCCATGGACGTTTGGGGGAGTACACCTTC
14,TRBJ2-3,TRBV27,NA,NA,CASSLKTGLDTQYF,TGTGCCAGCAGTCTCAAGACAGGACTGGATACGCAGTATTTT
12,TRBJ1-1,TRBV6-2/TRBV6-3,NA,NA,CASSRGQIEAFF,TGTGCCAGCAGCCGCGGACAGATTGAAGCTTTCTTT
14,TRBJ1-1,TRBV30,NA,NA,CAYAQSTTATEAFF,TGTGCCTACGCCCAATCCACGACAGCCACTGAAGCTTTCTTT
14,TRBJ2-3,TRBV5-1,NA,NA,CASSLGTRTDTQYF,TGCGCCAGCAGCTTGGGTACCCGCACAGATACGCAGTATTTT
17,TRBJ2-1,TRBV11-2,NA,TRBD2,CASSLGRASGGVDEQFF,TGTGCCAGCAGCTTAGGGAGGGCTAGCGGGGGGGTGGATGAGCAGTTCTTC
15,TRBJ2-1,TRBV11-3,NA,NA,CASSPLFGAYNEQFF,TGTGCCAGCAGCCCCCTTTTCGGGGCATACAATGAGCAGTTCTTC
15,TRBJ2-2,TRBV9,NA,NA,CASRRDGSLIGELFF,TGTGCCAGCAGGAGAGACGGGAGTTTGATCGGGGAGCTGTTTTTT
14,TRBJ2-1,TRBV3-1/TRBV3-2,NA,NA,CASSQAISMNEQFF,TGTGCCAGCAGCCAAGCAATTTCTATGAATGAGCAGTTCTTC
18,TRBJ1-5,TRBV18,NA,NA,CASSPAILCVYSNQPQHF,TGTGCCAGCTCACCGGCCATTCTCTGCGTTTATAGCAATCAGCCCCAGCATTTT
19,TRBJ2-4,TRBV4-3,NA,TRBD2,CASSERLAGAPDGKNIQYF,TGCGCCAGCAGCGAGAGACTAGCGGGAGCCCCGGATGGCAAAAACATTCAGTACTTC
15,TRBJ1-2,TRBV9,NA,NA,CASSPVRLANGGYTF,TGTGCCAGCAGCCCCGTCCGCCTCGCGAATGGTGGCTACACCTTC
10,TRBJ1-1,TRBV6-5,NA,TRBD1,CATQTGWAFF,TGTGCCACACAGACAGGGTGGGCTTTCTTT
13,TRBJ1-2,TRBV18,NA,NA,CASSPSQDYGYTF,TGTGCCAGCTCACCAAGTCAAGACTATGGCTACACCTTC
15,TRBJ2-7,TRBV6-1,NA,NA,CASSEDGPQGYEQYF,TGTGCCAGCAGTGAAGATGGGCCCCAAGGGTACGAGCAGTACTTC
16,TRBJ1-5,TRBV28,NA,NA,CASSLIEGRTGQPQHF,TGTGCCAGCAGTTTAATTGAGGGGCGAACTGGTCAGCCCCAGCATTTT
12,TRBJ2-7,TRBV18,few,NA,CASSPEGPEQYF,TGTGCCAGCTCACCAGAGGGTCCTGAGCAGTACTTC
15,TRBJ1-3,TRBV11-2,NA,NA,CASSLDPVSGNTIYF,TGTGCCAGCAGCTTAGACCCGGTCTCTGGAAACACCATATATTTT
17,TRBJ2-1,TRBV11-3,NA,TRBD2,CASSLVVSLAGGWEQFF,TGTGCCAGCAGCTTAGTTGTGTCCCTAGCGGGAGGTTGGGAGCAGTTCTTC
16,TRBJ1-5,TRBV28,NA,NA,CASSLTSMNSNQPQHF,TGTGCCAGCAGTCTGACCTCAATGAATAGCAATCAGCCCCAGCATTTT
16,TRBJ2-1,TRBV11-2,NA,TRBD2,CASRSPGLAGGNEQFF,TGTGCCAGCAGGTCGCCGGGACTAGCGGGAGGTAATGAGCAGTTCTTC
13,TRBJ1-5,TRBV3-1/TRBV3-2,NA,NA,CASSQATYQPQHF,TGTGCCAGCAGCCAGGCGACTTATCAGCCCCAGCATTTT
15,TRBJ1-6,TRBV25-1,NA,NA,CASSDLDGINSPLHF,TGTGCCAGCAGTGACTTGGACGGAATTAATTCACCCCTCCACTTT
16,TRBJ2-7,TRBV4-1,NA,TRBD2,CASSPRLAGATYEQYF,TGCGCCAGCAGCCCCCGACTAGCGGGAGCAACCTACGAGCAGTACTTC
14,TRBJ2-7,TRBV18,NA,TRBD1,CASSPPTGVYEQYF,TGTGCCAGCTCACCACCGACAGGGGTGTACGAGCAGTACTTC
13,TRBJ1-1,TRBV5-1,NA,NA,CASSYRMNTEAFF,TGCGCCAGCAGCTATCGGATGAACACTGAAGCTTTCTTT
13,TRBJ1-5,TRBV9,NA,NA,CASSVGGVQPQHF,TGTGCCAGCAGCGTAGGTGGAGTGCAGCCCCAGCATTTT
15,TRBJ1-2,TRBV13,NA,NA,CASSLGTRLTYGYTF,TGTGCCAGCAGCTTAGGAACCAGGTTAACCTATGGCTACACCTTC
13,TRBJ1-3,TRBV30,once,NA,CAWSSGAGNTIYF,TGTGCCTGGAGTTCAGGGGCTGGAAACACCATATATTTT
16,TRBJ1-5,TRBV2,NA,TRBD1,CASSPNAGGGNQPQHF,TGTGCCAGCAGCCCTAACGCAGGGGGCGGCAATCAGCCCCAGCATTTT
17,TRBJ2-1,TRBV4-1,NA,TRBD2,CASSQFTSGSSYNEQFF,TGCGCCAGCAGCCAGTTTACTAGCGGGAGCTCCTACAATGAGCAGTTCTTC
14,TRBJ2-7,TRBV7-3,NA,TRBD1,CASSLMPGGYEQYF,TGTGCCAGCAGCTTAATGCCAGGGGGCTACGAGCAGTACTTC
14,TRBJ2-1,TRBV7-8,NA,NA,CASSLTGFGNEQFF,TGTGCCAGCAGCTTAACCGGGTTCGGCAATGAGCAGTTCTTC
14,TRBJ1-5,TRBV28,once,TRBD1,CASSLSTGNQPQHF,TGTGCCAGCAGTTTATCGACAGGGAATCAGCCCCAGCATTTT
13,TRBJ2-7,TRBV28,NA,NA,CASKSPGIHEQYF,TGTGCCAGCAAGTCCCCAGGGATCCACGAGCAGTACTTC
17,TRBJ1-2,TRBV4-3,NA,NA,CASSLTAGSLANYGYTF,TGCGCCAGCAGCCTAACGGCCGGTAGTTTAGCTAACTATGGCTACACCTTC
12,TRBJ1-2,TRBV7-9,NA,NA,CARYDEKGGYTF,TGTGCCAGATATGACGAAAAGGGAGGCTACACCTTC
16,TRBJ1-1,TRBV25-1,NA,NA,CASSASWGGARTEAFF,TGTGCCAGCAGTGCCTCCTGGGGAGGGGCTAGGACTGAAGCTTTCTTT